The 7 T cell receptor beta chains given below trace back to one sample, sequenced in a study of cytomegalovirus exposure and HLA in healthy donors. This PCR relied on a set of 60 Vbeta primers and 13 Jbeta primers. TCRdb's copy holds only in-frame clones and misses some; the assay was immunoSEQ multiplex PCR. The sample includes 95,000 to 150,000 clones, around 74% seen only once; the top ten take about 32%. The material sequenced was PBMCs. The receptors originated from a man aged 55 to 70 in good health and CMV-seropositive.

The rearrangement joins TRBV29-1 to TRBJ2-5; D is ambiguous. The CDR3 is 12 residues long. The germline V gene has CDR1 SQVTM and CDR2 ANQGSEA. The CDR3 is CSAAAVQETQYF. The CDR3 DNA is TGCTCAGCCGCGGCTGTCCAAGAGACCCAGTACTTC.

This rearrangement joins TRBV7-8 to TRBJ1-2; 9 nucleotides agree with TRBD1. The germline gives CDR1 SGHVS, CDR2 FQNEAQ. CDR3 size: 16 residues. V lost 1 base and J lost 7; bases outside the gene matches: 10. The CDR3 nucleotides are TGTGCCAGCAGCTTAGAACCGGGACAGGGTGCCTTTGGCTACACCTTC. This translates into CASSLEPGQGAFGYTF.

V and J are TRBV7-2 and TRBJ1-3; a weak D match, TRBD1 (6 bases). V was cut by 5 bases and J by 2 bases, with 16 bases left in between. CDR1 is SGHTA, CDR2 FQGNSA, per germline. This CDR3 spans 16 amino acids. CDR3: CASSRRAGAAGNTIYF. The CDR3 DNA reads TGTGCCAGCAGCCGCCGGGCGGGGGCGGCTGGAAACACCATATATTTT.

J is TRBJ2-4 and V is TRBV9; 10 nucleotides line up with TRBD2. Germline V gene data show CDR1 as SGDLS and CDR2 as YYNGEE. The CDR3 is 18 residues long. V gave up 3 bases and J gave up 1 base; unmatched junction bases: 10. CDR3 in amino acids: CASSAGLAMGGAKNIQYF. CDR3 coding DNA: TGTGCCAGCAGCGCGGGACTAGCGATGGGGGGGGCCAAAAACATTCAGTACTTC.

This clone has just a few counts. The chain uses TRBV6-5 and TRBJ1-2, with 8 bases that match TRBD1. The CDR3 length is 15 residues. The V and J ends lost 6 bases and 5 bases, in that order; junction bases with no gene match: 11. The V gene's germline CDR1 is MNHEY and CDR2 SVGAGI. The DNA for the CDR3 is TGTGCCAGCAGATTTATTTCTACAGGGGGTTATGGCTACACCTTC. As protein: CASRFISTGGYGYTF.

This clone was counted only a few times. V usage is TRBV2 and J usage is TRBJ2-7; 8 bases match TRBD1. The CDR3 totals 13 residues. Germline V gene sequence: CDR1 SNHLY, CDR2 FYNNEI. J was trimmed by 5 bases and V by 8 bases; bases with no gene match: 8. The CDR3, as DNA: TGTGCCAGCGTTTCACAGGGGGGTCACGAGCAGTACTTC. Encoded protein: CASVSQGGHEQYF.

V usage is TRBV6-5 and J usage is TRBJ1-6; D is ambiguous. Germline V gives CDR1 MNHEY, CDR2 SVGAGI. This CDR3 region has 13 residues. The V gene lost 8 bases and the J gene lost 4 bases, with 9 bases spanning the gap. CDR3 sequence (DNA): TGTGCCAGCGGGCAGCCGTATAATTCACCCCTCCACTTT. It specifies CASGQPYNSPLHF.